This T cell receptor (beta chain) was retrieved from a study of beta chain features in type 1 diabetes. Findings and caveats of the study: TCRB repertoires of naive, central memory and Treg cells appeared more similar among patients than among healthy donors. An over-representation of cells with high TCR expression could result from cDNA sequencing.

Reverse transcribing all isolated RNA meant expressed TCRB transcripts were sequenced. Profiled with immunoSEQ multiplex PCR; TCRdb holds only in-frame clones, not every one. The sample consists of approximately 330,000 clones, approximately 9.9% of them appearing once. One heparinised blood draw averaging around 100 mL was given by each donor. Germline V gene data show CDR1 as MDHEN and CDR2 as SYDVKM. Trimming took 3 bases from V and 1 from J; bases not matched to a gene: 3. The CDR3 extends over 15 amino acids. This clone appeared a few times. Its target is not known. Sequenced: naive CD4+ T cells from blood. The chain carries TRBV28 and TRBJ2-4; 7 bases fit TRBD1. The sequence came from a woman in her thirties in good health. The DNA for the CDR3 is TGTGCCAGCAGTTTGACAGGGACGGCCAAAAACATTCAGTACTTC. Amino acid sequence: CASSLTGTAKNIQYF.